Listed below are T cell receptor beta chains from one sample, sequenced in a study of vaccination effects on CD4 cells after COVID-19. Here immunoSEQ multiplex PCR was the method, and the copy in TCRdb shows in-frame clones only, minus some. Of about 18,000 clones in the sample, 76% were seen once. Their specific antigens are unknown. Sequenced material: CD4+ T cells from PBMCs cultured with SARS-CoV-2 spike peptides, taken after COVID-19 vaccination. These receptors came from a human donor who had a prior SARS-CoV-2 infection. The CDR3 runs from the conserved cysteine through the conserved F or W. D genes are given only for firm matches. Clone size is given for some rows only: seen once, a few or many times, or a class if the clone is expanded.

cdr3_nt cdr3_aa v_call clone_size d_call j_call
TGTGCCAGCAGCCACCAACTAGCAAGTAATGAGCAGTTCTTC CASSHQLASNEQFF TRBV3-1/TRBV3-2 few - TRBJ2-1
TGCGCCAGCAGCTGGGGGACTAGCGAAGAGACCCAGTACTTC CASSWGTSEETQYF TRBV5-1 - TRBD2 TRBJ2-5
TGTGCCAGCAGCTTAGTCCCGACAGCGAACACTGAAGCTTTCTTT CASSLVPTANTEAFF TRBV11-3 few - TRBJ1-1
TGTGCCAGCAGCTTAATTCCCGGACTAGCGGCTAGCGGGGGTAGCACAGATACGCAGTATTTT CASSLIPGLAASGGSTDTQYF TRBV7-3 - TRBD2 TRBJ2-3
TGTGCCAGCAGCCAAGGGGGGACAGGGAATGGGGAGCTGTTTTTT CASSQGGTGNGELFF TRBV3-1/TRBV3-2 - TRBD1 TRBJ2-2
TGTGCCATCAGGACGACAGGAGTCTCCTACGAGCAGTACTTC CAIRTTGVSYEQYF TRBV10-3 - - TRBJ2-7
TGTGCCAGCAGACAGGACAGGGTTATCTACAATGAGCAGTTCTTC CASRQDRVIYNEQFF TRBV7-2 - TRBD1 TRBJ2-1
TGTGCCAGCAGTTTAGCGAGTTTTCAGCCCCAGCATTTT CASSLASFQPQHF TRBV12-3/TRBV12-4 - - TRBJ1-5
TGTGCCAGCTCACCAGGGGCAGGAGAGACCCAGTACTTC CASSPGAGETQYF TRBV18 - - TRBJ2-5
TGCAGTGCTAGTAGCGGGAACTACAATGAGCAGTTCTTC CSASSGNYNEQFF TRBV20-1 - TRBD2 TRBJ2-1
TGTGCCAGCAGCTTACCCACACTGCGCGGGGGACCCCGAAGCGGGGAGCTGTTTTTT CASSLPTLRGGPRSGELFF TRBV11-2 - TRBD2 TRBJ2-2
TGTGCCAGCAGCTTAGTGGGGGAGGCGCCCGAGCAGTACTTC CASSLVGEAPEQYF TRBV11-3 - - TRBJ2-7
TGTGCCAGCAGCTTAGGCGGGGAAACCTACGAGCAGTACTTC CASSLGGETYEQYF TRBV5-4 - - TRBJ2-7
TGCGCCAGCAGCCACGGACGAGGGGAGGACGAGCAGTACTTC CASSHGRGEDEQYF TRBV5-1 few - TRBJ2-7
TGTGCCAGCAGCCAAGATATGACGGATACCGGGGAGCTGTTTTTT CASSQDMTDTGELFF TRBV14 - - TRBJ2-2
TGTGCCAGCAGCTTACAGGGGGCTAATTCACCCCTCCACTTT CASSLQGANSPLHF TRBV5-4 few TRBD1 TRBJ1-6
TGCGCCAGCAGCTTGGGGGGACGACATATCGTTGAGACCCAGTACTTC CASSLGGRHIVETQYF TRBV5-1 - - TRBJ2-5
TGTGCCAGCAGTGGATGGGCGGGGGAGCAGTACTTC CASSGWAGEQYF TRBV2 - - TRBJ2-7
TGTGCCACACGGACCTCGACCGGCGGCTACGAGCAGTACTTC CATRTSTGGYEQYF TRBV25-1 once - TRBJ2-7
TGTGCCAGCACCAAGGGGCAGGGGGCGGAAAAACTGTTTTTT CASTKGQGAEKLFF TRBV9 - TRBD1 TRBJ1-4
TGTGCCAGCAGCCAGACCGCCGTGGGGGCCCAGCATTTT CASSQTAVGAQHF TRBV3-1/TRBV3-2 large - TRBJ1-5
TGTGCCACCAGTGATTTGTCTAGCGGAGAGACCCAGTACTTC CATSDLSSGETQYF TRBV24-1 - TRBD2 TRBJ2-5
TGTGCCAGCAGCCCCAGCGGGAGGCCCGGTGAGACCCAGTACTTC CASSPSGRPGETQYF TRBV7-3 - TRBD2 TRBJ2-5
TGCAGTGTAGGGATAGAGACCCAGTACTTC CSVGIETQYF TRBV20-1 - - TRBJ2-5
TGTGCCAGTAGTCCGCGGGGGCCCCTGCGGGGACGAACCTACGAGCAGTACTTC CASSPRGPLRGRTYEQYF TRBV19 - - TRBJ2-7
TGTGCCAGCTCCACCTCTGGAAACACCATATATTTT CASSTSGNTIYF TRBV18 - - TRBJ1-3
TGTGCCAGCAGCCTACAGAGCTCTGGGGCCAACGTCCTGACTTTC CASSLQSSGANVLTF TRBV3-1/TRBV3-2 - - TRBJ2-6
TGTGCCAGCAGCTTACAGTTAAGGACAGTTTCCTACAATGAGCAGTTCTTC CASSLQLRTVSYNEQFF TRBV7-9 - - TRBJ2-1
TGTGCCAGCAGCCCGCGATGGTGGACAGGGCGAACTGAAGCTTTCTTT CASSPRWWTGRTEAFF TRBV7-9 - TRBD1 TRBJ1-1
TGTGCCAGCAGTGAATCGAACACCGGGGAGCTGTTTTTT CASSESNTGELFF TRBV2 few - TRBJ2-2
TGTGCCAGCAGTCAACTAGCGGGGAAAGATACGCAGTATTTT CASSQLAGKDTQYF TRBV7-3 - TRBD2 TRBJ2-3
TGTGCCACGACTGATCTAGGGCCAAGGAATTCACCCCTCCACTTT CATTDLGPRNSPLHF TRBV10-3 few - TRBJ1-6
TGTGCCAGCAGCTTAAGTCTGGCGGGGAGTTACAATGAGCAGTTCTTC CASSLSLAGSYNEQFF TRBV7-9 - - TRBJ2-1
TGCGCCAGCTCACAGGGTTCGAACACTGAAGCTTTCTTT CASSQGSNTEAFF TRBV5-1 - - TRBJ1-1
TGTGCCAGCAGCTCCGGGACAACTAACTATGGCTACACCTTC CASSSGTTNYGYTF TRBV5-6 - - TRBJ1-2
TGTGCCAGCAGCCTTGGACAGGTGACCTACGAGCAGTACTTC CASSLGQVTYEQYF TRBV3-1/TRBV3-2 few TRBD1 TRBJ2-7
TGTGCCAGCAGAGTGGACACCGGGGAGCTGTTTTTT CASRVDTGELFF TRBV2 - - TRBJ2-2
TGTGCCAGCAGTGCAGGAGACGGGTCCTATGGCTACACCTTC CASSAGDGSYGYTF TRBV28 - - TRBJ1-2
TGCGCCAGCAGCCAAGATCCTTTTGGCCAAGAGACCCAGTACTTC CASSQDPFGQETQYF TRBV4-3 - - TRBJ2-5
TGCGCCAGCAGCCAAGGCAGGGCCTACGAGCAGTACTTC CASSQGRAYEQYF TRBV4-3 - - TRBJ2-7
TGTGCCAGCAGCTTACGCGGGACTTTGCGCTACGAGCAGTACTTC CASSLRGTLRYEQYF TRBV13 - - TRBJ2-7
TGTGCCAGCAGCTTAGTCGGGCAGGGCACCGGGGAGCTGTTTTTT CASSLVGQGTGELFF TRBV7-2 once - TRBJ2-2
TGTGCCAGCTCACCAAGTTGGCTAGCGGGAGTCAGAACCGGGGAGCTGTTTTTT CASSPSWLAGVRTGELFF TRBV18 - TRBD2 TRBJ2-2
TGCGCCAGCAGCTCTGAACGGGGGTTCCAAGAGACCCAGTACTTC CASSSERGFQETQYF TRBV5-1 - - TRBJ2-5
TGTGCCAGCAGCTTAGAGCTCGGCACAGGGGACTTCCAAGAGACCCAGTACTTC CASSLELGTGDFQETQYF TRBV7-2 - - TRBJ2-5